A selection of T cell receptor beta chains follows, all from one sample in a study of blood T cell repertoires in COVID-19. The repertoire was sequenced with immunoSEQ multiplex PCR; TCRdb's copy has only in-frame clones and lacks some. In the table there are about 180,000 clones, approximately 80% of which are singletons. The sequencing input was peripheral blood. The receptor source for this set is a human donor in a cohort sampled during active COVID-19. CDR3s include the opening cysteine and the closing phenylalanine or tryptophan. Fields, in order: J gene, D gene, clone size, V gene, CDR3 length, CDR3 protein, CDR3 DNA. D genes are given only for firm matches. For some rows the clone size is stated as once, few or many, or as a class when expanded; others skip it.

TRBJ2-7 | TRBD2 | . | TRBV18 | 15 | CASSPEGGRTYEQYF | TGTGCCAGCTCACCAGAAGGCGGGAGAACCTACGAGCAGTACTTC
TRBJ2-3 | TRBD2 | . | TRBV14 | 14 | CASSQAGGTDTQYF | TGTGCCAGCAGCCAAGCCGGGGGGACAGATACGCAGTATTTT
TRBJ2-4 | TRBD2 | . | TRBV7-2 | 15 | CASSSPLKRGDIQYF | TGTGCCAGCAGCTCCCCACTAAAGCGGGGGGACATTCAGTACTTC
TRBJ1-2 | TRBD1 | once | TRBV18 | 14 | CASSPTRDRDGYTF | TGTGCCAGCTCACCGACCCGGGACAGGGATGGCTACACCTTC
TRBJ2-1 | . | . | TRBV7-9 | 13 | CASSLSGTDEQFF | TGTGCCAGCAGCCTAAGCGGTACGGATGAGCAGTTCTTC
TRBJ1-4 | . | . | TRBV9 | 16 | CADRDNENATNEKLFF | TGTGCCGACCGGGACAATGAGAATGCAACTAATGAAAAACTGTTTTTT
TRBJ2-6 | . | once | TRBV10-3 | 16 | CAISAGSGSGANVLTF | TGTGCCATCAGCGCCGGGTCGGGATCTGGGGCCAACGTCCTGACTTTC
TRBJ1-5 | . | . | TRBV6-1 | 15 | CASSEGGGGAEPQHF | TGTGCCAGCAGTGAAGGCGGTGGGGGGGCTGAGCCCCAGCATTTT
TRBJ1-3 | . | . | TRBV9 | 11 | CASSLQNTIYF | TGTGCCAGCAGCTTACAAAACACCATATATTTT
TRBJ1-1 | TRBD1 | . | TRBV2 | 15 | CASSPRQGGFTEAFF | TGTGCCAGCAGTCCCCGACAGGGTGGATTCACTGAAGCTTTCTTT
TRBJ1-5 | TRBD1 | . | TRBV27 | 14 | CASSSQGHNQPQHF | TGTGCCAGCAGTTCACAGGGGCACAATCAGCCCCAGCATTTT
TRBJ2-3 | . | . | TRBV14 | 16 | CASSQAPGVGTDTQYF | TGTGCCAGCAGCCAAGCACCGGGGGTGGGCACAGATACGCAGTATTTT
TRBJ1-4 | . | once | TRBV12-3/TRBV12-4 | 13 | CATLGATNEKLFF | TGTGCCACCCTCGGGGCAACTAATGAAAAACTGTTTTTT
TRBJ2-7 | TRBD2 | . | TRBV11-2 | 14 | CASSLSRGGYEQYF | TGTGCCAGCAGCTTGTCGCGGGGGGGATACGAGCAGTACTTC
TRBJ1-2 | . | . | TRBV7-9 | 15 | CASSFTSTGNYGYTF | TGTGCCAGCAGCTTTACCTCCACAGGGAACTATGGCTACACCTTC
TRBJ2-5 | . | . | TRBV7-2 | 18 | CASSFRGPNSGGGETQYF | TGTGCCAGCAGCTTCCGGGGTCCGAATAGCGGTGGGGGAGAGACCCAGTACTTC
TRBJ2-7 | TRBD2 | . | TRBV4-2 | 19 | CASSQSTSGEWTRSYEQYF | TGTGCCAGCAGCCAAAGTACTAGCGGGGAATGGACCCGCTCCTACGAGCAGTACTTC
TRBJ2-5 | . | . | TRBV15 | 13 | CATTRAPAETQYF | TGTGCCACGACTAGAGCCCCAGCTGAGACCCAGTACTTC
TRBJ1-2 | . | . | TRBV4-3 | 15 | CASSQDFAGGYGYTF | TGCGCCAGCAGCCAAGATTTCGCGGGAGGCTATGGCTACACCTTC
TRBJ1-1 | TRBD1 | . | TRBV7-9 | 13 | CASIDRAPTEAFF | TGTGCCAGCATCGACAGGGCCCCCACTGAAGCTTTCTTT
TRBJ2-1 | TRBD2 | once | TRBV24-1 | 17 | CATSPSGAPSSYNEQFF | TGTGCCACCAGTCCTAGCGGGGCGCCGAGCTCCTACAATGAGCAGTTCTTC
TRBJ2-7 | . | . | TRBV24-1 | 15 | CATSDSDGGSYEQYF | TGTGCCACCAGTGATTCGGACGGAGGGTCCTACGAGCAGTACTTC
TRBJ1-3 | . | many | TRBV9 | 14 | CASSGRVSGNTIYF | TGTGCCAGCAGCGGCAGGGTCTCTGGAAACACCATATATTTT
TRBJ2-7 | . | . | TRBV24-1 | 15 | CATSDRTATLYEQYF | TGTGCCACCAGTGATCGGACAGCGACCCTCTACGAGCAGTACTTC
TRBJ2-1 | . | . | TRBV11-3 | 16 | CASSLTGSAGNNEQFF | TGTGCCAGCAGCTTAACGGGGTCGGCGGGTAACAATGAGCAGTTCTTC
TRBJ2-7 | . | . | TRBV5-6 | 11 | CASSQSYEQYF | TGTGCCAGCAGCCAGTCCTACGAGCAGTACTTC
TRBJ2-7 | TRBD1 | once | TRBV4-3 | 13 | CASSWTGGYEQYF | TGCGCCAGCAGCTGGACAGGGGGCTACGAGCAGTACTTC
TRBJ1-1 | TRBD1 | once | TRBV9 | 16 | CASSPRDRAQNTEAFF | TGTGCCAGCAGCCCCCGGGACAGGGCCCAGAACACTGAAGCTTTCTTT
TRBJ1-5 | TRBD1 | . | TRBV19 | 16 | CASRREGDRGNQPQHF | TGTGCCAGTAGACGAGAGGGAGACAGGGGCAATCAGCCCCAGCATTTT
TRBJ2-7 | TRBD1 | . | TRBV28 | 16 | CASSYPGTELNYEQYF | TGTGCCAGCAGTTACCCTGGGACAGAACTTAACTACGAGCAGTACTTC
TRBJ2-3 | . | . | TRBV7-3 | 16 | CASSLIGGDRTDTQYF | TGTGCCAGCAGCTTAATAGGCGGGGACCGCACAGATACGCAGTATTTT
TRBJ1-3 | . | . | TRBV10-2 | 14 | CASSVYGSGNTIYF | TGCGCCAGCAGTGTTTATGGTAGTGGAAACACCATATATTTT
TRBJ2-7 | TRBD2 | . | TRBV27 | 15 | CASSSPREGYYEQYF | TGTGCCAGCAGTTCCCCACGGGAGGGCTACTACGAGCAGTACTTC
TRBJ1-5 | . | . | TRBV15 | 19 | CATSRDYLGAVDRRQPQHF | TGTGCCACCAGCAGAGATTATCTGGGGGCGGTCGATCGTCGTCAGCCCCAGCATTTT
TRBJ2-5 | . | . | TRBV19 | 12 | CASSSQRETQYF | TGTGCCAGTAGTAGCCAGCGAGAGACCCAGTACTTC
TRBJ2-5 | TRBD2 | once | TRBV3-1/TRBV3-2 | 14 | CASNPSGGKETQYF | TGTGCCAGCAACCCTAGCGGGGGGAAAGAGACCCAGTACTTC
TRBJ1-6 | . | few | TRBV7-2 | 15 | CASSFTSSYNSPLHF | TGTGCCAGCAGCTTCACGAGCTCCTATAATTCACCCCTCCACTTT
TRBJ2-7 | TRBD2 | . | TRBV7-2 | 15 | CASSFLAGSSYEQYF | TGTGCCAGCAGCTTCTTAGCGGGGAGCTCCTACGAGCAGTACTTC
TRBJ1-4 | . | . | TRBV6-2/TRBV6-3 | 15 | CASSYSQRENEKLFF | TGTGCCAGCAGTTACTCACAGCGGGAGAATGAAAAACTGTTTTTT
TRBJ2-5 | . | . | TRBV15 | 16 | CATSRRQGRGTETQYF | TGTGCCACCAGCAGAAGACAGGGGAGGGGGACGGAGACCCAGTACTTC
TRBJ1-2 | TRBD1 | . | TRBV23-1 | 14 | CASSPRGTGRGYTF | TGCGCCAGCAGTCCCAGGGGGACAGGGAGGGGCTACACCTTC
TRBJ2-7 | TRBD2 | . | TRBV4-1 | 15 | CASSQVGGRAGEQYF | TGCGCCAGCAGCCAAGTTGGCGGGAGGGCCGGGGAGCAGTACTTC
TRBJ2-7 | . | few | TRBV5-1 | 15 | CASSAIPGSTYEQYF | TGCGCCAGCAGCGCAATACCGGGGTCCACCTACGAGCAGTACTTC
TRBJ2-2 | . | . | TRBV7-5 | 16 | CARSLLWGVDTGELFF | TGTGCCAGAAGCTTACTGTGGGGAGTCGACACCGGGGAGCTGTTTTTT
TRBJ2-7 | . | few | TRBV11-3 | 14 | CASSKDRTNYEQYF | TGTGCCAGCAGCAAGGACAGGACTAACTACGAGCAGTACTTC
TRBJ2-7 | TRBD1 | . | TRBV2 | 14 | CASRWTGTHYEQYF | TGTGCCAGCAGATGGACAGGGACCCACTACGAGCAGTACTTC
TRBJ1-2 | . | . | TRBV19 | 16 | CASSEASIRGNYGYTF | TGTGCCAGTAGTGAAGCCTCAATCAGGGGTAACTATGGCTACACCTTC
TRBJ2-3 | TRBD2 | . | TRBV6-5 | 16 | CASSYSSSGVPDTQYF | TGTGCCAGCAGTTACTCATCTAGCGGGGTCCCAGATACGCAGTATTTT
TRBJ2-7 | TRBD1 | once | TRBV19 | 16 | CASSITPGQGIYEQYF | TGTGCCAGTAGTATAACCCCGGGACAGGGCATCTACGAGCAGTACTTC
TRBJ2-1 | TRBD2 | . | TRBV9 | 14 | CASSFGTTGQEQFF | TGTGCCAGCAGCTTCGGGACTACCGGTCAGGAGCAGTTCTTC
TRBJ1-1 | . | . | TRBV4-1 | 16 | CASSQGGGTGNTEAFF | TGCGCCAGCAGCCAAGGGGGCGGAACCGGGAACACTGAAGCTTTCTTT
TRBJ2-1 | TRBD2 | . | TRBV20-1 | 10 | CSAIGLAGVF | TGCAGTGCTATCGGACTAGCGGGGGTCTTC